This T cell receptor (beta chain) was captured by sequencing in a study of glioma-infiltrating T cells (dated by TCRdb to 2016 to 2017). For context, the study as a whole: Sequencing of TCR alpha- and beta-chain repertoires was performed on glioma tissue, on non-neoplastic brain tissue, and on matched peripheral blood mononuclear cells. To gauge divergence between tissue and blood T-cell populations, every tissue-infiltrating repertoire was compared against the peripheral blood repertoire from the same patient. The paired cohort comprised three low-grade glioma patients, roughly 8 primary glioblastoma patients and three non-glioma patients contributing non-neoplastic brain tissue. What the study reported, not specific to this receptor: Small numbers underpinned the group comparisons: about 8 glioblastoma patients, three low-grade glioma patients and three non-neoplastic patients. VJ-independent divergence between tissue and blood was lower than expected in non-neoplastic patients but higher than expected in all gliomas, particularly low-grade gliomas. Only a very small number of CDR3 sequences turned up in both tissue and blood, a result put down to high CDR3 diversity combined with limited sampling.

Spanning cysteine to phenylalanine, the CDR3 consists of 16 amino acids. Just CDR3 DNA is preserved here, 48 bases in frame from base 1. The germline V gene supplies CDR1 SGHTA and CDR2 FQGNSA. About this clonotype: Its antigen is still unknown. Sequence at one end of the junction differs from germline and may be a read error.

TCR alpha and beta CDR3 regions were amplified with the iRepertoire nested amplicon-rescue multiplex PCR (arm-PCR) platform from RNA. The input for one-step reverse transcription and amplification was roughly 95-400 ng of tissue mRNA or PBMC total RNA. Following bead purification, Illumina adapters were added by a secondary multiplex PCR, and libraries between 200 and 400 bp were gel-purified. The libraries contained internal 6-nucleotide barcodes that were used for demultiplexing. Sequencing of libraries was performed on an Illumina MiSeq with 2x220 or 2x250 nucleotide paired-end reads. The source study handled its data this way. Paired reads were merged with FLASH 1.2.11 and aligned to the GRCh37 human genome with BWA-MEM before extracting TRA and TRB reads. An IMGT-derived reference of cassette sequences and CDR3 motifs, with pseudogenes included, was used for V and J assignment. Reads were translated in three frames, and productive CDR3s were defined as those with a C...FGXG motif and no stop codons. Unique combinations of V-J cassette pair and CDR3 amino acid sequence were defined as clonotypes. Reads were filtered by Hamming distance, with the threshold set by the sequence error rate of each sample in mapped regions. TCRdb trimmed the raw reads at Q25, called clones with MiXCR and kept productive beta chains. Rows are unified per CDR3 protein, each entry keeping the most common DNA and genes. In this record, the V and J calls reflect TCRdb's handling and not the investigators' own analysis. For this sample the table gives approximately 190,000 distinct CDR3 sequences, of which 32% were detected only once. The ten largest make up 20% of the sample.

The chain was built from TRBV7-2 and TRBJ2-5; 11 bases in the middle match TRBD2. The receptor was derived from a human donor with low-grade glioma or glioblastoma, undergoing nonglioma brain surgery, or in good health (not recorded which). Sequenced sample: glioma tissue, nonneoplastic brain tissue, or PBMCs (not recorded which). The CDR3 has the sequence CAGSPLAGGEAETQYF. The nucleotide sequence reads TGTGCCGGCAGCCCTTTAGCGGGAGGGGAGGCGGAGACCCAGTACTTC.